The present T cell receptor (beta chain) was sequenced within a study of cytomegalovirus exposure and HLA in healthy donors. PCR involved 60 Vbeta and 13 Jbeta primers. The data were produced by immunoSEQ multiplex PCR, yet TCRdb's version contains in-frame clones alone and is incomplete. Among 150,000 to 200,000 clones listed, roughly four fifths were seen once. V shed 8 bases and J shed 2 bases, with 9 bases lying between them. The CDR3 consists of 12 residues. Germline V gene sequence: CDR1 MNHNS, CDR2 SASEGT. Sample: PBMCs. The clonotype originates from a woman aged 40 to 50 in good health and CMV-seronegative. This chain links TRBV6-1 with TRBJ1-2; unclear D gene. The CDR3 nucleotides read TGTGCCAGCCGGAGGGAAAACTATGGCTACACCTTC. Encoded protein: CASRRENYGYTF.